Each of the 16 T cell receptor beta chains below was sequenced from the same sample in a study of T cell repertoires in cytomegalovirus infection. Using its own MiXCR run on the reads, TCRdb lists one record per CDR3 protein. The table has roughly 180,000 distinct CDR3 sequences, about 18% seen once. Sequencing used CD8+ T cells from PBMCs. These TCRs come from a human donor in good health (CMV status not recorded). Some clones in this sample may be carry-over from other donors' samples.

V and J are TRBV29-1 and TRBJ1-1; maybe TRBD1 (5 bases). CDR3 size: 13 residues. Trimming took 5 bases from V and 6 from J, leaving 16 bases between them. Germline CDR1 SQVTM, CDR2 ANQGSEA. The CDR3 sequence is CSVQGAGGAEAFF. The CDR3 nucleotides are TGCAGCGTTCAAGGGGCAGGAGGAGCTGAAGCTTTCTTT.

The chain has TRBV27 and TRBJ1-1; D perhaps matches TRBD1 (5 bases). Germline-derived CDR1 and CDR2 are MNHEY and SMNVEV (reference sequence). The CDR3 covers 12 residues. Trimming took 5 bases from V and 5 from J, leaving 9 bases between them. Written as DNA, the CDR3 is TGTGCCAGCAGTCACGACAGTACTGAAGCTTTCTTT. Translated, it gives CASSHDSTEAFF.

The chain is built from TRBV14 and TRBJ2-7, with 7 bases lining up with TRBD1. The CDR3 is 14 amino acids. The germline gives CDR1 SGHDN, CDR2 FVKESK. V was pared by 4 bases and J by 2 bases, with 5 bases of the junction left unmatched. CDR3 amino acids: CASSPTGLAYEQYF. DNA for the CDR3: TGTGCCAGCAGCCCGACAGGGTTGGCCTACGAGCAGTACTTC.

The V and J genes are TRBV7-2 and TRBJ1-3; D call uncertain. V shed 7 bases and J shed 0 bases, with 13 bases lying between them. Germline V gene sequence: CDR1 SGHTA, CDR2 FQGNSA. This CDR3 has 15 amino acids. CDR3 sequence: CASTIPRYSGNTIYF. Here the CDR3 DNA reads TGTGCCAGCACGATCCCCCGGTACTCTGGAAACACCATATATTTT.

V gene TRBV10-2 combines with J gene TRBJ1-1; TRBD1 matches 9 bases. Germline V gives CDR1 WSHSY, CDR2 SAAADI. This CDR3 comprises 13 residues. With V trimmed by 10 bases and J by 2 bases, 5 bases remained unmatched. The CDR3 protein is CATEQGANTEAFF. DNA for the CDR3: TGCGCCACCGAACAGGGGGCCAACACTGAAGCTTTCTTT.

This sequence joins TRBV11-2 and TRBJ2-6, with D perhaps TRBD1 (7 bases). The germline V and J ends were trimmed by 5 bases and 1 base, with 18 bases remaining between them. The CDR3 covers 18 residues. Germline CDR1 reads SGHAT; CDR2 reads FQNNGV. This CDR3 reads CASSGPDREASGANVLTF. The CDR3 DNA reads as TGTGCCAGCAGCGGACCCGACAGGGAGGCATCTGGGGCCAACGTCCTGACTTTC.

This clonotype came up a few times. The chain combines TRBV10-3 with TRBJ1-6; D is unresolved. V shed 2 bases and J shed 14 bases, with 19 bases lying between them. The germline CDR1 and CDR2 sequences are ENHRY and SYGVKD. There are 15 residues in the CDR3. The CDR3 loop is CAISEATDPTRSLHF. As DNA, the CDR3 is TGTGCCATCAGTGAGGCTACGGACCCGACGCGGTCCCTCCACTTT.

This clonotype was observed a few times. The chain employs TRBV10-3 and TRBJ2-1; 8 nucleotides agree with TRBD2. V lost 11 bases, J lost 7 bases, and 10 bases stayed unmatched. The length of the CDR3 is 13 residues. The germline V gene has CDR1 ENHRY and CDR2 SYGVKD. The CDR3 reads CASREGTRNEQFF. The DNA for the CDR3 is TGTGCCTCAAGGGAAGGGACTAGGAATGAGCAGTTCTTC.

V is TRBV19 and J is TRBJ2-7; no clear D. V lost 3 bases and J lost 0, with 12 bases in between. Per the germline V gene, CDR1 is LNHDA and CDR2 is SQIVND (reference sequence). The CDR3 consists of 15 residues. The CDR3: CASSIYPGASYEQYF. The CDR3 region has the DNA TGTGCCAGTAGTATTTACCCAGGAGCCTCCTACGAGCAGTACTTC.

In this sample, this clonotype turned up a few times. In DNA form, the CDR3 reads TGTGCCAGCAGTGCGGACATGACCTCTGGAAACACCATATATTTT. Residues: CASSADMTSGNTIYF. The V and J genes are TRBV6-1 and TRBJ1-3; maybe TRBD1 (5 bases). The ends were cut back, 4 bases at V and 0 bases at J, with 10 bases in the middle. The germline V gene has CDR1 MNHNS and CDR2 SASEGT. There are 15 residues in the CDR3.

Many counts were recorded for this clonotype. This chain links TRBV7-2 with TRBJ2-1; TRBD2 might be the D (5 bases). V gave up 1 base and J gave up 7 bases, with 11 bases separating them. The CDR3 extends over 14 amino acids. Looked up from germline, CDR1 is SGHTA and CDR2 is FQGNSA. DNA of the CDR3: TGTGCCAGCAGCTTAGTGGGTTCGGGGAATGAGCAGTTCTTC. Its translation: CASSLVGSGNEQFF.

V and J are TRBV28 and TRBJ2-7; 7 bases are a match to TRBD1. The CDR3 is 14 residues long. CDR1 and CDR2 from the germline V gene are MDHEN and SYDVKM. V was pared by 7 bases and J by 3 bases, with 9 bases of the junction left unmatched. The CDR3: CASNLRDRFYEQYF. DNA of the CDR3: TGTGCCAGCAACCTGAGGGACAGATTCTACGAGCAGTACTTC. Supplemented by reference TRBV28 and TRBJ2-7, the full variable domain reads DVKVTQSSRYLVKRTGEKVFLECVQDMDHENMFWYRQDPGLGLRLIYFSYDVKMKEKGDIPEGYSVSREKKERFSLILESASTNQTSMYLCASNLRDRFYEQYFGPGTRLTVT.

This clonotype came up a few times. The CDR3: CASSAYGQPLNTEAFF. The CDR3 nucleotides are TGCGCCAGCAGCGCCTATGGACAACCGCTAAACACTGAAGCTTTCTTT. The V and J genes are TRBV5-1 and TRBJ1-1; perhaps TRBD1 as D (5 bases). The V and J ends lost 4 bases and 2 bases respectively, with 18 bases between them. Germline-derived CDR1 and CDR2 are SGHRS and YFSETQ. The CDR3 contains 16 residues.

This clonotype turned up a few times. This sequence joins TRBV5-6 and TRBJ2-7; no clear D. Trimming stripped 0 bases from V and 3 bases from J, with 10 bases between. This CDR3 contains 14 residues. Germline CDR1 is SGHDT and CDR2 is YYEEEE. The DNA of the CDR3 is TGTGCCAGCAGCTTGGCTGGCAGCCTCTACGAGCAGTACTTC. Its translation: CASSLAGSLYEQYF.

The chain employs TRBV20-1 and TRBJ1-6; the D is unclear. V was clipped by 5 bases and J by 5 bases, with 16 bases between them. This CDR3 comprises 15 residues. Germline CDR1 is DFQATT and CDR2 is SNEGSKA (reference sequence). DNA of the CDR3: TGCAGTGCTCCCTTAAAAGGCAGAGATAATTCACCCCTCCACTTT. Protein sequence: CSAPLKGRDNSPLHF.

The chain is built from TRBV7-9 and TRBJ1-2, with 8 positions matching TRBD1. V dropped 3 bases and J dropped 3; count of bases not matched to a gene: 12. This CDR3 contains 17 residues. Germline loops: CDR1 SEHNR, CDR2 FQNEAQ (reference sequence). In nucleotides, the CDR3 is TGTGCCAGCAGCTTGGACGACAGGGGAGGATTTTACTATGGCTACACCTTC. It is translated as CASSLDDRGGFYYGYTF.